This TCR beta chain was captured in a study of blood T cell repertoires in COVID-19 (TCRdb year 2020). In terms of the full investigation: Samples covering the acute and convalescent phases of COVID-19 were provided by collaborators in the United States, Italy and Spain. The material from the prospective study consisted of cDNA or gDNA derived from T cells, B-cell-depleted T cells, or PBMCs. The dataset comprised deeply sampled blood TCRbeta repertoires from subjects exposed to, actively infected with, or recovered from COVID-19. The repertoires were made available in a free public database intended to serve as a resource for research on the immune response to SARS-CoV-2. The samples were drawn from the first 160 participants of the ongoing ImmuneRACE study and from more than 1,000 subjects provided by 6 global collaborators. The sample metadata nearly always contained a de-identified subject ID, COVID-19 status, age in years and sex. Where available, HLA class I and class II types were taken from metadata supplied by the sample provider and were not determined by assay-based typing. Here is what the overall study found, with its caveats: The amount of clinical and demographic metadata varied by source and participant and was provided uncurated.

TCRbeta CDR3 regions were amplified from genomic DNA using the immunoSEQ Assay, a bias-controlled multiplex PCR. Per the source publication's procedure: The number of nucleated cells in each sample was estimated by amplification of reference gene primers within the assay. To quantify the absolute abundance of each unique TCRbeta CDR3 rearrangement, sequence reads were collapsed and filtered. For each sample, productive Simpson clonality was calculated by taking the square root of Simpson's diversity index across productive rearrangements. In its TCRdb copy, this immuneACCESS table keeps in-frame sequences only and misses some clones. Where compared with another copy, unresolved V genes explain less than half of these, and the others have no known cause. D and trimming come from the DNA, and the V and J calls and clone size come from that table. The sample profile shows under 350,000 clones; approximately 86% of them were found once. The top ten clonotypes cover about 1.2% of the sample.

As regards this clone: The target of this receptor is not known. No much larger clone exists at a distance of one base, and base qualities are not known.

The collaborating institutions used their own protocols to collect whole blood in K2EDTA tubes. For TCRbeta analysis, collaborators shipped samples as frozen whole blood, isolated PBMCs, or DNA extracted from either of those sample types. CDR1 MNHEY and CDR2 SMNVEV were looked up in the germline V gene (reference sequence). The CDR3 starts with the cysteine, ends with the phenylalanine, and has 13 residues. Just CDR3 DNA is preserved here, 39 bases in frame from base 1. The V and J ends are trimmed by 7 bases and 0 bases, leaving 7 bases between them. This receptor was obtained from a man aged 70-80 years with acute or convalescent COVID-19. This receptor chain uses TRBV27 and TRBJ2-4; the D segment cannot be called with confidence. The material sequenced was peripheral blood. The CDR3 amino acid sequence is: CASMHGAKNIQYF. The sequence in DNA is TGTGCCAGCATGCACGGAGCCAAAAACATTCAGTACTTC.